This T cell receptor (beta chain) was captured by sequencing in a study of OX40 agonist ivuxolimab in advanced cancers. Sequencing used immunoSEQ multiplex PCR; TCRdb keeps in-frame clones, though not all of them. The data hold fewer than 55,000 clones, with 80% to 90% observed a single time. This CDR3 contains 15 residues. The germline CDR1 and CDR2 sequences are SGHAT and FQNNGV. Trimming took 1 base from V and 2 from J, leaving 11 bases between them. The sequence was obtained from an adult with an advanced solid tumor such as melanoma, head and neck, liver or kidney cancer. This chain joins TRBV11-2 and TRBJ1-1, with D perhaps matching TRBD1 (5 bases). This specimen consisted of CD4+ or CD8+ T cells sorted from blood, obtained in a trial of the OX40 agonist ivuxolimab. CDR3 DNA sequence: TGTGCCAGCAGCTTAGCCACAGGTGGAAACACTGAAGCTTTCTTT. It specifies CASSLATGGNTEAFF.